These T cell receptor beta chains were read from a single sample in a study of T cell repertoires in cytomegalovirus infection. TCRdb reanalysed the reads using MiXCR and keeps one entry per CDR3 protein. Of around 570,000 distinct CDR3 sequences detected, just under 40% appear once; the ten largest clones hold about half. Antigens for these TCRs are unknown. This sample comprised cultured PBMCs, obtained from culture after CMV antigen stimulation. Receptor source: a human donor in good health (CMV status not recorded). Some clones in this sample may be carry-over from other donors' samples. CDR3s include the opening cysteine and the closing phenylalanine or tryptophan. The D gene is left open where the match is weak. Where a row states a size, it is once, few, many or the class of an expanded clone; other rows omit it.

D,length,J,V,size,CDR3,DNA
-,15,TRBJ1-3,TRBV10-3,few,CAIRKGPTGDNTIYF,TGTGCCATCAGGAAGGGACCTACGGGGGACAACACCATATATTTT
-,12,TRBJ2-5,TRBV20-1,-,CSALSGVETQYF,TGCAGTGCCTTATCGGGGGTAGAGACCCAGTACTTC
TRBD2,17,TRBJ2-7,TRBV7-2,few,CASSLGTSGRSSYEQYF,TGTGCCAGCAGCCTTGGGACTAGCGGGAGGAGCTCCTACGAGCAGTACTTC
TRBD2,20,TRBJ2-3,TRBV27,-,CASSLSGATAGLAGGPRKYF,TGTGCCAGCAGTTTATCGGGAGCGACAGCGGGACTAGCGGGAGGGCCGCGAAAGTATTTT
-,14,TRBJ2-7,TRBV27,few,CASSLSHVGYEQYF,TGTGCCAGCAGTTTATCCCATGTGGGCTACGAGCAGTACTTC
TRBD1,16,TRBJ1-5,TRBV4-2,-,CASSRRGDRGDWPQHF,TGTGCCAGCAGCCGCCGGGGGGACAGGGGTGATTGGCCCCAGCATTTT
TRBD2,15,TRBJ2-5,TRBV10-3,-,CAISDGLALGETQYF,TGTGCCATCAGTGATGGACTAGCCTTGGGCGAGACCCAGTACTTC
-,14,TRBJ2-1,TRBV4-1,-,CASSQVGNYNEQFF,TGCGCCAGCAGCCAAGTGGGTAACTACAATGAGCAGTTCTTC
TRBD1,15,TRBJ1-4,TRBV6-6,few,CASSYPGQGSEKLFF,TGTGCCAGCAGTTATCCGGGACAGGGGAGTGAAAAACTGTTTTTT
TRBD1,16,TRBJ1-4,TRBV2,-,CASSESGQGLNEKLFF,TGTGCCAGCAGTGAAAGCGGACAGGGGTTAAATGAAAAACTGTTTTTT
-,16,TRBJ2-1,TRBV7-8,many,CASSLNTQGLYNEQFF,TGTGCCAGCAGCTTAAATACCCAGGGCCTCTACAATGAGCAGTTCTTC
TRBD2,15,TRBJ2-7,TRBV7-2,few,CASSRGGTRKNEQYF,TGTGCCAGCAGCAGAGGGGGGACTAGAAAAAACGAGCAGTACTTC
-,16,TRBJ2-7,TRBV27,-,CASSSPLNRGGYEQYF,TGTGCCAGCAGTTCGCCCCTGAATCGTGGGGGCTACGAGCAGTACTTC
-,13,TRBJ2-2,TRBV28,-,CASIDVGAGELFF,TGTGCCAGCATCGACGTGGGTGCCGGGGAGCTGTTTTTT
TRBD2,16,TRBJ2-3,TRBV7-2,-,CASSFWTSGTTDTQYF,TGTGCCAGCAGTTTTTGGACTAGCGGGACCACAGATACGCAGTATTTT
TRBD2,18,TRBJ2-1,TRBV5-1,-,CASSSGTSGRTISNEQFF,TGCGCCAGCAGCTCGGGGACTAGCGGGAGGACGATTTCCAATGAGCAGTTCTTC
-,19,TRBJ2-3,TRBV25-1,-,CASRPNPGTRKASTDTQYF,TGTGCCAGCAGACCGAACCCCGGGACTCGCAAGGCGAGCACAGATACGCAGTATTTT
-,13,TRBJ1-2,TRBV6-1,-,CASSFNRRIGYTF,TGTGCCAGCAGTTTTAACAGGCGTATTGGCTACACCTTC
-,15,TRBJ2-5,TRBV3-1,few,CASSRGHDPQETQYF,TGTGCCAGCAGCCGTGGGCATGACCCCCAAGAGACCCAGTACTTC
-,14,TRBJ2-5,TRBV7-8,-,CASSQGSFSETQYF,TGTGCCAGCAGCCAAGGGAGTTTTTCGGAGACCCAGTACTTC
-,12,TRBJ2-5,TRBV10-3,-,CAISELEETQYF,TGTGCCATCAGTGAGCTCGAAGAGACCCAGTACTTC
TRBD1,17,TRBJ1-1,TRBV7-6,-,CASSLRSGQYMNTEAFF,TGTGCCAGCAGCTTAAGGTCGGGACAGTACATGAACACTGAAGCTTTCTTT
TRBD1,15,TRBJ1-6,TRBV7-8,few,CASSLRGDRESPLHF,TGTGCCAGCAGCTTAAGGGGGGACAGGGAATCACCCCTCCACTTT
-,17,TRBJ2-1,TRBV7-9,few,CASSLALGQGLINEQFF,TGTGCCAGCAGCTTAGCTCTTGGTCAGGGCCTGATCAATGAGCAGTTCTTC
TRBD1,13,TRBJ1-5,TRBV6-6,-,CASTGTVGQPQHF,TGTGCCAGCACCGGGACAGTCGGACAGCCCCAGCATTTT
TRBD1,15,TRBJ2-1,TRBV4-1,few,CASSDYRGVGNEQFF,TGCGCCAGCAGCGACTACAGGGGGGTGGGCAATGAGCAGTTCTTC
-,15,TRBJ2-7,TRBV7-2,-,CASSLGWQGMYEQYF,TGTGCCAGCAGCTTAGGTTGGCAGGGTATGTACGAGCAGTACTTC
-,14,TRBJ1-5,TRBV7-9,-,CASSWGGVGQPQHF,TGTGCCAGCAGCTGGGGGGGAGTCGGTCAGCCCCAGCATTTT
-,14,TRBJ1-2,TRBV27,-,CASSPIEANYGYTF,TGTGCCAGCAGCCCCATAGAAGCTAACTATGGCTACACCTTC
-,13,TRBJ1-6,TRBV6-1,-,CASSEGAVDPLHF,TGTGCCAGCAGTGAAGGGGCTGTCGACCCCCTCCACTTT
TRBD1,16,TRBJ2-2,TRBV7-2,many,CASSLFRTGDTGELFF,TGTGCCAGCAGCTTGTTTCGGACAGGGGACACCGGGGAGCTGTTTTTT
-,16,TRBJ2-1,TRBV7-2,-,CASSPPGTSLGWKQFF,TGTGCCAGCAGCCCCCCGGGGACCTCCCTGGGGTGGAAGCAGTTCTTC
-,14,TRBJ2-7,TRBV28,-,CASSAARVPYEQYF,TGTGCCAGCAGCGCGGCCAGGGTCCCCTACGAGCAGTACTTC
-,15,TRBJ1-6,TRBV25-1,-,CASSAAYSYNSPLHF,TGTGCCAGCAGTGCAGCCTACTCCTATAATTCACCCCTCCACTTT
TRBD2,14,TRBJ2-1,TRBV7-2,many,CASSHGGALNEQFF,TGTGCCAGCAGCCACGGGGGGGCACTCAATGAGCAGTTCTTC
TRBD2,15,TRBJ2-7,TRBV20-1,-,CSARAGGGGAYEQYF,TGCAGTGCTAGAGCGGGCGGCGGGGGGGCTTACGAGCAGTACTTC
-,13,TRBJ2-1,TRBV7-6,-,CASSVGTYNEQFF,TGTGCCAGCAGCGTTGGGACCTACAATGAGCAGTTCTTC
TRBD1,12,TRBJ2-1,TRBV20-1,-,CSANRGPNEQFF,TGCAGTGCAAACAGGGGGCCCAATGAGCAGTTCTTC
-,14,TRBJ2-1,TRBV7-6,few,CASSSLVVNDEQFF,TGTGCCAGCAGCTCCCTAGTAGTGAACGATGAGCAGTTCTTC
-,14,TRBJ2-7,TRBV4-1,few,CASSSRAGGNEQYF,TGCGCCAGCAGCTCGAGAGCAGGAGGGAACGAGCAGTACTTC
TRBD2,15,TRBJ2-3,TRBV7-2,many,CASSFLAGAEDTQYF,TGTGCCAGCAGCTTTCTAGCGGGAGCGGAAGATACGCAGTATTTT
-,15,TRBJ2-7,TRBV7-6,-,CASSPGQGGTYEQYF,TGTGCCAGCAGCCCCGGACAGGGAGGGACCTACGAGCAGTACTTC
-,16,TRBJ2-7,TRBV15,-,CATSRDRSYGSYEQYF,TGTGCCACCAGCAGAGATCGATCGTACGGTTCCTACGAGCAGTACTTC
TRBD1,16,TRBJ2-7,TRBV5-1,-,CASSLTWDRERDEQYF,TGCGCCAGCAGCTTGACCTGGGACAGGGAGAGGGACGAGCAGTACTTC
-,14,TRBJ1-2,TRBV7-2,-,CASSLGGQNYGYTF,TGTGCCAGCAGCTTAGGAGGACAGAACTATGGCTACACCTTC
-,15,TRBJ1-1,TRBV6-6,few,CASSYSGFMATEAFF,TGTGCCAGCAGTTACTCAGGGTTTATGGCCACTGAAGCTTTCTTT
-,14,TRBJ2-1,TRBV11-2,once,CASSSSRSRKKQFF,TGTGCCAGCAGCTCCTCAAGGTCCCGTAAGAAGCAGTTCTTC
-,14,TRBJ1-6,TRBV4-2,-,CASSQDRERGPLHF,TGTGCCAGCAGCCAAGACCGGGAGAGGGGGCCCCTCCACTTT
-,15,TRBJ2-1,TRBV5-1,-,CASSLAVRSYNEQFF,TGCGCCAGCAGCTTGGCGGTCCGCTCCTACAATGAGCAGTTCTTC
-,17,TRBJ2-5,TRBV7-2,many,CASSYITPLGYQETQYF,TGTGCCAGCAGCTATATTACACCCCTGGGCTACCAAGAGACCCAGTACTTC
-,12,TRBJ2-1,TRBV11-2,-,CASSLPGSEQFF,TGTGCCAGCAGCTTGCCGGGAAGTGAGCAGTTCTTC
TRBD1,13,TRBJ2-1,TRBV7-2,few,CASSARQGAEQFF,TGTGCCAGCAGCGCCCGACAGGGCGCCGAGCAGTTCTTC
TRBD2,16,TRBJ2-5,TRBV6-4,few,CASSDRTSGRVETQYF,TGTGCCAGCAGTGACCGGACTAGCGGGAGGGTTGAGACCCAGTACTTC
TRBD2,14,TRBJ2-3,TRBV6-6,once,CASSLGGSGVTQYF,TGTGCCAGCAGTTTGGGAGGGTCCGGGGTTACGCAGTATTTT
-,16,TRBJ1-2,TRBV19,-,CASSMPSTAANYGYTF,TGTGCCAGTAGTATGCCGAGTACAGCAGCTAACTATGGCTACACCTTC
-,13,TRBJ1-2,TRBV7-9,-,CASSLIRGRGYTF,TGTGCCAGCAGCTTAATTCGGGGGCGCGGCTACACCTTC
-,15,TRBJ2-2,TRBV15,-,CATAGTPPGTGELFF,TGTGCCACGGCCGGGACCCCCCCGGGCACCGGGGAGCTGTTTTTT